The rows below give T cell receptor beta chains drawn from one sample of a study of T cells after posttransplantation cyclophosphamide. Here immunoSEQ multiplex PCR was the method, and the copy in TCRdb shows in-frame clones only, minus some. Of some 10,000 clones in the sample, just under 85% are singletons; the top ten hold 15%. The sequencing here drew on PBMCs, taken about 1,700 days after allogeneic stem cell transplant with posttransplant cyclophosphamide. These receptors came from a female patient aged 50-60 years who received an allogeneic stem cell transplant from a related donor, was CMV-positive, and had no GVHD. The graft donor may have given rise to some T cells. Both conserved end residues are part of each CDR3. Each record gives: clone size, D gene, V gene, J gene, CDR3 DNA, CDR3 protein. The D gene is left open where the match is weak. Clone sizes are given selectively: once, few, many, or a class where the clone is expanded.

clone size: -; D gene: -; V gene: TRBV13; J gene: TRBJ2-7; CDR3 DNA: TGTGCCAGCAGCTTGTCTGGGCCTTACGAGCAGTACTTC; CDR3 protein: CASSLSGPYEQYF
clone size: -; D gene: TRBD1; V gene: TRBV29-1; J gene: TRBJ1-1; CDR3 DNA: TGCAGCGTCGCACAGGGGGGGATGAGCACTGAAGCTTTCTTT; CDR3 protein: CSVAQGGMSTEAFF
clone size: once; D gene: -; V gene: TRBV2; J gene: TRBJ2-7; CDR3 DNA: TGTGCCAGCAGGCGGGGGCCCTCCTACGAGCAGTACTTC; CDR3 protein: CASRRGPSYEQYF
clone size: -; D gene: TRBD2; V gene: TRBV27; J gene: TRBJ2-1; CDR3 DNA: TGTGCCAGTCGACTAGCGGGAGGGCCGGGGGAGCAGTTCTTC; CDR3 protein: CASRLAGGPGEQFF
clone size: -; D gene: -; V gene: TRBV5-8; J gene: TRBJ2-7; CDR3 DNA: TGTGCCAGCAGCTCAGACAGGACGAATATGTACGAGCAGTACTTC; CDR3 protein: CASSSDRTNMYEQYF
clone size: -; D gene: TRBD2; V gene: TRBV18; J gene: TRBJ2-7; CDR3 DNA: TGTGCCAGCTCACCACTGGGAGGGGACGCCTACGAGCAGTACTTC; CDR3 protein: CASSPLGGDAYEQYF
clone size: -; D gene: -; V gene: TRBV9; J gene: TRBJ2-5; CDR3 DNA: TGTGCCAGCAGCGTGGCGGGTGTCCCCTGGAAGTACTTC; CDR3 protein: CASSVAGVPWKYF
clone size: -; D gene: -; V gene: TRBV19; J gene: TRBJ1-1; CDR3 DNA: TGTGCCAGTAGTATAGGTCAGAACACTGAAGCTTTCTTT; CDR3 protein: CASSIGQNTEAFF
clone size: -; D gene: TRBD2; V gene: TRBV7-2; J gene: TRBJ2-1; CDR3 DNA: TGTGCCAGCAGCTTATCTCGGGAGGGCGGTGTGTTCTTC; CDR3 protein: CASSLSREGGVFF
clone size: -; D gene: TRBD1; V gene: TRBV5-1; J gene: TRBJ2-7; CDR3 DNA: TGCGCCAGCAGCCCCGGGACAGCACGGTACGAGCAGTACTTC; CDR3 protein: CASSPGTARYEQYF
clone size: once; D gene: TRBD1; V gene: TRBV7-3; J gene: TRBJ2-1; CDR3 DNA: TGTGCCAGCAGCTTAGGACAGGGCTTTGGTGAGCAGTTCTTC; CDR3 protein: CASSLGQGFGEQFF
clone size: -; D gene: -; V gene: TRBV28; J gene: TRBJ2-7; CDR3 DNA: TGTGCCAGCAGAGTACAGGGTTTTGACGAGCAGTACTTC; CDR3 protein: CASRVQGFDEQYF
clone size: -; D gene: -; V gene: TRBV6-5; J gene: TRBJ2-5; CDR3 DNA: TGTGCCAGCAGTTATGGCAACAACAGGGAGACCCAGTACTTC; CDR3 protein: CASSYGNNRETQYF
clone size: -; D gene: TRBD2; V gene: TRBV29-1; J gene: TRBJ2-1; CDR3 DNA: TGCAGCGTTGAGGGACTAGCGGGAAGGGACAATGAGCAGTTCTTC; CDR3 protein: CSVEGLAGRDNEQFF
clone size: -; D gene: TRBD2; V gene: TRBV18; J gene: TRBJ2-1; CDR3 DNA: TGTGCCAGCTCACCGGAGCTGGGACTAGCGGGAGTGAATGAGCAGTTCTTC; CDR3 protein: CASSPELGLAGVNEQFF
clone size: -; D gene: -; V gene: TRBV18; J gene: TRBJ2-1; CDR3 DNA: TGTGCCAGCTCACCGACCGACAGGTCCTACAATGAGCAGTTCTTC; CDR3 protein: CASSPTDRSYNEQFF
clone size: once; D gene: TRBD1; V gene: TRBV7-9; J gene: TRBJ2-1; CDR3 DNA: TGTGCCAGCAGCTTAGCATGGGACAGGGGACGGGATGAGCAGTTCTTC; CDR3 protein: CASSLAWDRGRDEQFF
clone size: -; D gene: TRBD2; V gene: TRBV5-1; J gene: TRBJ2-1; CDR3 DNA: TGCGCCAGCAGCTCGAGCGGGATTCAAAACAATGAGCAGTTCTTC; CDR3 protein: CASSSSGIQNNEQFF
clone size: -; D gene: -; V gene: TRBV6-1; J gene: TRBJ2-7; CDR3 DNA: TGTGCCAGCAGTGAATGGGCTAGCGCCGATCTATTCTACGAGCAGTACTTC; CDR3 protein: CASSEWASADLFYEQYF
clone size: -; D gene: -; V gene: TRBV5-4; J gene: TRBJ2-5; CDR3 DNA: TGTGCCAGCACTACGGAGGGGGCGCCCATAAGTGAGACCCAGTACTTC; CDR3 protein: CASTTEGAPISETQYF
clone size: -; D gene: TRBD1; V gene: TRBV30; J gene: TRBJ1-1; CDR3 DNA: TGTGCCTGGAAGGACGGCGGTAGGGGTGAGTACAGACAGGGCCCGAACACTGAAGCTTTCTTT; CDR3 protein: CAWKDGGRGEYRQGPNTEAFF
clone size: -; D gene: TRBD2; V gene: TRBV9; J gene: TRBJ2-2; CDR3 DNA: TGTGCCAGCAGCGTACAGGGAGGGCACTATGGGGGGGAGCTGTTTTTT; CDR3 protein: CASSVQGGHYGGELFF
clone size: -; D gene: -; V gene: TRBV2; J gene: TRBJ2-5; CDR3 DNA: TGTGCCAGCAGAGCCGGGATCTGGGAGACCCAGTACTTC; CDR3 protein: CASRAGIWETQYF
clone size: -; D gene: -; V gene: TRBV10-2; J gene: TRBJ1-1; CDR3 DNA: TGCGCCTCTGAGGGAGGGCGGACTGAAGCTTTCTTT; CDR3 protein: CASEGGRTEAFF
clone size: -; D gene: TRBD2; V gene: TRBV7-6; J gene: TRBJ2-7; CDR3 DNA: TGTGCCAGCAGCTTAGCGGGAGGGAGCCCGTCGGTAGGAGAGCAGTACTTC; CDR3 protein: CASSLAGGSPSVGEQYF
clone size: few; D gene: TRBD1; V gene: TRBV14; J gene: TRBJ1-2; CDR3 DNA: TGTGCCAGCAGCCAAGATATCGCGACAGGGGGCAGCTACACCTTC; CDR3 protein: CASSQDIATGGSYTF
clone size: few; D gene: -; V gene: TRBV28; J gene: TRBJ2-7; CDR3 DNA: TGTGCCAGCAGTTTCATTCGGGGAGAGCAGTACTTC; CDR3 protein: CASSFIRGEQYF
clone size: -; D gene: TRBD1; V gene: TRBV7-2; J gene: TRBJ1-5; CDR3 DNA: TGTGCCAGCAGCCCGACAGGGCCTAACAATCAGCCCCAGCATTTT; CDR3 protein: CASSPTGPNNQPQHF
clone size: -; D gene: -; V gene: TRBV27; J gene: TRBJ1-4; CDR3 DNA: TGTGCCAGCAGTTCGGTTGCAACTAATGAAAAACTGTTTTTT; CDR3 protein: CASSSVATNEKLFF
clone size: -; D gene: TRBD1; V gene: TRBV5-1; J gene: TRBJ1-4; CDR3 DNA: TGCGCCAGCAGACCCGGGACAGGGGGTGAAAAACTGTTTTTT; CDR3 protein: CASRPGTGGEKLFF
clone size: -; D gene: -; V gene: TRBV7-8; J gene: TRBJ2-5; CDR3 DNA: TGTGCCAGCAGCCCCAGCGGCCAAGAGACCCAGTACTTC; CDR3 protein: CASSPSGQETQYF
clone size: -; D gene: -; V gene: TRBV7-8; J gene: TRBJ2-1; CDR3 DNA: TGTGCCAGCAGCTTCTTCAATGAGCAGTTCTTC; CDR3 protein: CASSFFNEQFF
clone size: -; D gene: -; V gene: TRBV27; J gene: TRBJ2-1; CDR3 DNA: TGTGCCAGCAGTCCTGGGCCTTATGATGAGCAGTTCTTC; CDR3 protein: CASSPGPYDEQFF
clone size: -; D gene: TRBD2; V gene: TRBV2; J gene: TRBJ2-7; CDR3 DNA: TGTGCCAGCAGTGAAGCTGTAACTCGACTAGCGGTTTCCTACGAGCAGTACTTC; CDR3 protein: CASSEAVTRLAVSYEQYF
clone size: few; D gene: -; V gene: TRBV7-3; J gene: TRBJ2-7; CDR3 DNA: TGTGCCAGCAGCTTAGCCCCCGCAGGCTACGAGCAGTACTTC; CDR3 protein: CASSLAPAGYEQYF
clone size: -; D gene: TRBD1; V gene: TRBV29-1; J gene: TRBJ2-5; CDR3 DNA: TGCAGCGTTGTTGGTTGGGACAGGGGGCTAGGAGAGACCCAGTACTTC; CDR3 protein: CSVVGWDRGLGETQYF
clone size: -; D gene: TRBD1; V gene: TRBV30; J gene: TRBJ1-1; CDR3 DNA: TGTGCCTGGAGTGTAATTTTGGGGACAGGAGAAGCTTTCTTT; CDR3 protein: CAWSVILGTGEAFF
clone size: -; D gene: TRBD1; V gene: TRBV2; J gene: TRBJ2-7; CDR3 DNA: TGTGCCAGCGACCATGGACAGGCTTACGAGCAGTACTTC; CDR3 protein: CASDHGQAYEQYF
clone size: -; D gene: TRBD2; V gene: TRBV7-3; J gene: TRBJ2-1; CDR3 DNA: TGTGCCAGCAGCTTTGTAGCGGGAGAGTTCTACAATGAGCAGTTCTTC; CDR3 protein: CASSFVAGEFYNEQFF
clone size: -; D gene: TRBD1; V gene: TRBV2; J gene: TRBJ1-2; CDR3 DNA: TGTGCCAGCAGTGTGGGACAGACTTACACCTTC; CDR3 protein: CASSVGQTYTF
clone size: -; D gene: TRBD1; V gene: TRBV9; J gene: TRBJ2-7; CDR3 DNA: TGTGCCAGCAGCCTAGGGACAGCTAACTACGAGCAGTACTTC; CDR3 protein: CASSLGTANYEQYF